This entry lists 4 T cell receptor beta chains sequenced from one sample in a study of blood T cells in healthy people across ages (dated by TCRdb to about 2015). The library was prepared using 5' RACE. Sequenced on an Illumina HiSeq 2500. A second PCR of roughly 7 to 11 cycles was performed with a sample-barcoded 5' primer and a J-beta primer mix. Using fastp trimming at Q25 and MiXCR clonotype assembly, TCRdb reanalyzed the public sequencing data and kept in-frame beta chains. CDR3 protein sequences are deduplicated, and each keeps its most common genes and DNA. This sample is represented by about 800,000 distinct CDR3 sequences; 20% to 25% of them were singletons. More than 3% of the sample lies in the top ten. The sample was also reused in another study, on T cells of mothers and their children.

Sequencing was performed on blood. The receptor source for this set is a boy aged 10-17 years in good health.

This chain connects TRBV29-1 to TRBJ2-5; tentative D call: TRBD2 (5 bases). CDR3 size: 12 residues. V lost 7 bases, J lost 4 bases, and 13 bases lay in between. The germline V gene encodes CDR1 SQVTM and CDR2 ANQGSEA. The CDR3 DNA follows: TGCAGCGCAGTACCTAGCTTAGAGACCCAGTACTTC. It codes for CSAVPSLETQYF. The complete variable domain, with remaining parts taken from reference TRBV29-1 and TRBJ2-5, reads SAVISQKPSRDICQRGTSLTIQCQVDSQVTMMFWYRQQPGQSLTLIATANQGSEATYESGFVIDKFPISRPNLTFSTLTVSNMSPEDSSIYLCSAVPSLETQYFGPGTRLLVL.

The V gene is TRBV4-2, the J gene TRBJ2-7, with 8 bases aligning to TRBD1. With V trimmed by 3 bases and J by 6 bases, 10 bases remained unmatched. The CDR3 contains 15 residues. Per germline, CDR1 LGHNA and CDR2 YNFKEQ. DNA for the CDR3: TGTGCCAGCAGCCAGATAGGGACAGGCGCCGGCGAGCAGTACTTC. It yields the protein CASSQIGTGAGEQYF.

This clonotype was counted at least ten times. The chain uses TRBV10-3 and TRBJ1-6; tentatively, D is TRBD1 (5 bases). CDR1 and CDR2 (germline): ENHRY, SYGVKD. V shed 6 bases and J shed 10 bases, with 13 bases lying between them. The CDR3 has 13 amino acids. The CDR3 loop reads CAISGGYGSPLHF. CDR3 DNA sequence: TGTGCCATCAGCGGGGGGTATGGATCACCCCTCCACTTT.

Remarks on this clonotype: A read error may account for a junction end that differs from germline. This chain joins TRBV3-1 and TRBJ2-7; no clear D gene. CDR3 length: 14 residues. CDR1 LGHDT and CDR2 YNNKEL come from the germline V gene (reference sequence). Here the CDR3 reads CASSQGVVNYEQHF. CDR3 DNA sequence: TGTGCCAGCAGCCAAGGGGTCGTTAACTACGAGCAGCACTTC.